Below are 10 T cell receptor beta chains sequenced from a single sample in a study of T-cell reconstitution after alpha-beta-depleted transplantation in children. Library preparation (for TCRbeta) was performed with unique molecular identifiers. In TCRdb, the PCR reads were re-called with MiXCR into one record per CDR3 protein. The data show about 1,000,000 distinct CDR3 sequences, roughly 29% seen once. This specimen consisted of PBMCs, mostly from graft donor cells, obtained 360 days after TCRalphabeta/CD19-depleted stem cell transplant. The receptors shown here come from a boy in the first two years of life who had a stem cell transplant for SCID, so the T cells may come from the graft donor.

This chain links TRBV5-1 with TRBJ2-5; either TRBD1 or TRBD2 may fit D (5 bases each). Germline values: CDR1 SGHRS, CDR2 YFSETQ. The germline V and J ends were trimmed by 4 bases and 2 bases, with 18 bases remaining between them. This CDR3 spans 16 amino acids. The CDR3 region is CASSSPGTSIQETQYF. The CDR3 DNA follows: TGCGCCAGCAGCAGCCCCGGGACCTCAATTCAAGAGACCCAGTACTTC.

The chain joins TRBV29-1 to TRBJ2-1; D ambiguous. The V and J ends lost 4 bases and 0 bases respectively, with 10 bases between them. The CDR3 extends over 14 amino acids. The germline V gene encodes CDR1 SQVTM and CDR2 ANQGSEA. The CDR3 DNA is TGCAGCGTTGGGGTCCTTCTCTCCTACAATGAGCAGTTCTTC. Translated: CSVGVLLSYNEQFF.

The V gene is TRBV12-3 or TRBV12-4, the J gene TRBJ2-7; D uncertain. This CDR3 has 14 residues. The ends were cut back, 6 bases at V and 0 bases at J, with 12 bases in the middle. In DNA form, the CDR3 reads TGTGCCAGCAGCCAAAATCCCGACTCCTACGAGCAGTACTTC. This encodes CASSQNPDSYEQYF.

The chain is built from TRBV4-3 and TRBJ1-6; 10 nucleotides align to TRBD1. The V segment lost 4 bases and the J segment 9 bases; nucleotides outside the gene matches: 9. This CDR3 is built from 16 residues. Germline V lookup: CDR1 LGHNA, CDR2 YSLEER. The CDR3 sequence: CASSLQPGQGSSPLHF. The CDR3 bases are TGCGCCAGCAGCCTACAACCGGGACAGGGGTCTTCACCCCTCCACTTT.

This clonotype was detected ten times or more. V gene TRBV10-3 combines with J gene TRBJ2-1; 8 bases line up with TRBD1. The CDR3 runs 14 residues. Germline V CDR1 and CDR2: ENHRY, SYGVKD. Unmatched junction bases numbered 9, after V lost 7 bases and J lost 7 bases. The CDR3 loop reads CAINGQGHFNEQFF. The DNA of the CDR3 is TGTGCCATCAATGGACAGGGCCATTTTAATGAGCAGTTCTTC.

This clonotype turned up a few times. This sequence joins TRBV27 and TRBJ1-1; D unresolved. The CDR3 consists of 14 residues. The germline V and J ends were trimmed by 5 bases and 0 bases, with 10 bases remaining between them. CDR1 and CDR2 from the germline V gene are MNHEY and SMNVEV (reference sequence). The CDR3 DNA follows: TGTGCCAGCAGTAGGGCCTCGATGAACACTGAAGCTTTCTTT. Translating it yields CASSRASMNTEAFF.

This clonotype appeared a few times. The V gene is TRBV5-1, the J gene TRBJ2-1, with 7 bases identical to TRBD2. Trimming at V came to 5 bases and at J to 9 bases, leaving 14 bases not matched to a gene. CDR1 SGHRS and CDR2 YFSETQ come from the germline V gene. This CDR3 comprises 15 residues. The CDR3 nucleotides are TGCGCCAGCAGTTGGGGGGACTATGTTGTGGGTGAGCAGTTCTTC. Protein: CASSWGDYVVGEQFF.

V usage is TRBV7-9 and J usage is TRBJ2-3; 7 bases map to TRBD2. Germline-derived CDR1 and CDR2 are SEHNR and FQNEAQ (reference sequence). With 6 bases clipped from V and 6 bases from J, the junction kept 6 bases outside the gene matches. This CDR3 is 13 amino acids long. The CDR3 DNA sequence: TGTGCCAGCAGGGAAGGACTAGGGGATACGCAGTATTTT. This codes for CASREGLGDTQYF. Looking up the rest from reference TRBV7-9 and TRBJ2-3 gives the full variable domain: DTGVSQNPRHKITKRGQNVTFRCDPISEHNRLYWYRQTLGQGPEFLTYFQNEAQLEKSRLLSDRFSAERPKGSFSTLEIQRTEQGDSAMYLCASREGLGDTQYFGPGTRLTVL.

This clonotype was recorded at least ten times. CDR3 in amino acids: CASSFLLATDTQYF. The CDR3, as DNA: TGCGCCAGCAGCTTTCTACTAGCGACAGATACGCAGTATTTT. This chain uses TRBV5-1 with TRBJ2-3, with TRBD2 identical over 7 bases. CDR3 length: 14 amino acids. CDR1 and CDR2 from the germline V gene are SGHRS and YFSETQ. The junction had 3 bases not matched to a gene; V was cut back by 2 bases and J by 3 bases.

This clonotype was seen more than once but under ten times. The chain recombines TRBV2 with TRBJ2-2; D is uncertain. This CDR3 is built from 16 residues. V dropped 2 bases and J dropped 5 bases, with 15 bases sitting between them. Germline CDR1 is SNHLY and CDR2 is FYNNEI. The CDR3 DNA sequence: TGTGCCAGCAGTGAAAACACCCGAATAAGTACCGGGGAGCTGTTTTTT. This translates into CASSENTRISTGELFF.